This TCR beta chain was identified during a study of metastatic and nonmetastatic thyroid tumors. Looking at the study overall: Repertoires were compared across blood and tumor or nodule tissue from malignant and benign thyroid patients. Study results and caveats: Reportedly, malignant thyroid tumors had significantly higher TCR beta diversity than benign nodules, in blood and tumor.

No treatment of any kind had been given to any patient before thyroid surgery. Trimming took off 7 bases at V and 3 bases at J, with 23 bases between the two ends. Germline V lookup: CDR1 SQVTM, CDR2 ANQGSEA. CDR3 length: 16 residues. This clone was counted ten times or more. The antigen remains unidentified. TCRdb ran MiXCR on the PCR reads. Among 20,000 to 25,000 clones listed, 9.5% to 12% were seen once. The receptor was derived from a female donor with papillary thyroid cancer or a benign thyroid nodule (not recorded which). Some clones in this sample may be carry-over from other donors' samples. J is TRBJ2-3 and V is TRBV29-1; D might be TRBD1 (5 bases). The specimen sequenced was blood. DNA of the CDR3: TGCAGCGCCGGAGTCGGGTGGCTTGGGGCTACAGATACGCAGTATTTT. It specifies CSAGVGWLGATDTQYF.